A single sample gave rise to the 9 T cell receptor beta chains below, sequenced in a study of CD8+CD57+ T cells in acquired aplastic anemia. CDR3 and TCR beta VDJ profiling relied on genomic DNA as the template. MiXCR, applied by TCRdb to the reads, yields one record per CDR3 protein. The table shows around 400,000 distinct CDR3 sequences, with roughly 64% occurring only once. Sequenced: sorted CD4+, CD8+, or CD8+CD57+ T cells (not recorded which) from PBMCs. Receptors were obtained from a human donor in good health, serving as a control.

The chain joins TRBV7-2 to TRBJ1-6; D perhaps matches TRBD1 (6 bases). Germline V lookup: CDR1 SGHTA, CDR2 FQGNSA. This CDR3 region has 16 residues. V dropped 5 bases and J dropped 10 bases, with 21 bases sitting between them. The CDR3 DNA follows: TGTGCCAGCAGCCGCACAGGGAGCTCCTATAGCTCACCCCTCCACTTT. It yields the protein CASSRTGSSYSSPLHF.

The chain uses TRBV7-2 and TRBJ2-7, with unresolved D. The germline CDR1 and CDR2 sequences are SGHTA and FQGNSA. This CDR3 is 14 amino acids long. The CDR3, as DNA: TGTGCCAGCAGCCCACAGAGGATACACACCCAGCAGTTCGTC. This translates into CASSPQRIHTQQFV.

This clonotype was recorded at least ten times. The chain links TRBV10-3 to TRBJ2-7, with 7 bases fitting TRBD1. The CDR3 has 16 residues. The germline CDR1 and CDR2 sequences are ENHRY and SYGVKD. V dropped 0 bases and J dropped 2; count of bases not matched to a gene: 7. The CDR3 DNA is TGTGCCATCAGTGAGTCACCGGGGACAGTCCCCTACGAGCAGTACTTC. Its translation is CAISESPGTVPYEQYF.

The chain carries TRBV7-2 and TRBJ2-6; possible D gene TRBD1, 5 bases. CDR3 size: 16 residues. Germline V CDR1 and CDR2: SGHTA, FQGNSA. Between the trimmed V and J ends, which lost 3 bases and 4 bases, there was a span of 13 bases. The CDR3 here is CASSLSRVNGANVLTF. The CDR3 DNA follows: TGTGCCAGCAGCTTGTCCAGGGTAAACGGGGCCAACGTCCTGACTTTC.

The chain joins TRBV9 to TRBJ2-5; D could derive from TRBD1 or TRBD2 (5 bases each). V lost 0 bases and J lost 1, with 10 bases in between. Germline V gives CDR1 SGDLS, CDR2 YYNGEE. This CDR3 contains 15 residues. The CDR3 loop is CASSVVGDPQETQYF. Here the CDR3 DNA reads TGTGCCAGCAGCGTAGTCGGGGACCCCCAAGAGACCCAGTACTTC.

In the case of this clonotype: A junction boundary mismatches the germline segment, possibly from a read error. This sequence joins TRBV24-1 and TRBJ2-2; TRBD1 matches 8 bases. This CDR3 has 16 amino acids. Germline V gene lookup returns CDR1 KGHDR and CDR2 SFDVKD. The CDR3 DNA reads as TGTGCCACCAGTGATCCTGGGACAGGACCTTACAGTGAGCAGTTTTTC. As protein: CATSDPGTGPYSEQFF.

About this clonotype: The CDR3 does not close with the conserved phenylalanine or tryptophan, likely indicating a read error. The genes are TRBV10-3 and TRBJ2-3; D tentatively fits TRBD1 or TRBD2 (6 bases each). This CDR3 contains 12 residues. The germline V gene encodes CDR1 ENHRY and CDR2 SYGVKD. V was shortened by 3 bases and J by 8 bases, with 9 bases between the two germline ends. CDR3 DNA sequence: TGTGCCATCAGTGAAGGGGGGAGTACGCAGTATTTG. Translated: CAISEGGSTQYL.

The chain joins TRBV25-1 to TRBJ2-3; D remains ambiguous. Trimming pared 1 base from V and 3 bases from J, leaving 5 bases between. CDR1 and CDR2 from the germline V gene are MGHDK and SYGVNS. This CDR3 spans 13 amino acids. The CDR3 loop is CASSEFRTDTQYF. CDR3 sequence (DNA): TGTGCCAGCAGTGAATTCAGGACAGATACGCAGTATTTT.

In regard to this clonotype: A much larger clone is a single base away; this may be a read error. CDR3 DNA: TGTGCCTGGAGGAAAGGGAACGGCTACGCCTTC. Translation: CAWRKGNGYAF. This chain joins TRBV30 and TRBJ1-2, with D unresolved. This CDR3 is built from 11 residues. Germline CDR1 GTSNPN, CDR2 SVGIG (reference sequence).